One and the same sample provided the 26 T cell receptor beta chains below, sequenced in a study of T-cell memory formation after mild COVID-19. MiXCR, applied by TCRdb to the 5' RACE reads, yields one record per CDR3 protein. In the table there are around 390,000 distinct CDR3 sequences, 15% to 20% of which are singletons. Sequenced material: PBMCs or a T cell subset sorted from them (not recorded which). These receptors were taken from a young man who had mild COVID-19 (a few samples of this study predate the infection). Cell type and time point are not known.

V gene TRBV6-2 or TRBV6-3 combines with J gene TRBJ2-1, with 11 positions matching TRBD2. The junction had 12 bases not matched to a gene; V was cut back by 6 bases and J by 8 bases. Germline CDR1 reads MNHEY; CDR2 reads SVGEGT. The CDR3 runs to 16 residues. The CDR3 here is CASRRTIAGGLYEQFF. The DNA of the CDR3 is TGTGCCAGCAGGAGGACGATAGCGGGGGGGCTATATGAGCAGTTCTTC.

This clonotype showed up just a few times. The CDR3 here is CASSYGRLGQETQYF. In DNA form, the CDR3 reads TGTGCCAGCAGTTACGGCAGGTTGGGGCAAGAGACCCAGTACTTC. The chain has TRBV6-5 and TRBJ2-5; D not certain. Germline values: CDR1 MNHEY, CDR2 SVGAGI. The CDR3 covers 15 residues. V was trimmed by 2 bases and J by 2 bases, leaving 12 bases between them.

The chain has TRBV12-3 or TRBV12-4 and TRBJ2-2, with 8 nucleotides matching TRBD2. The CDR3 sequence is 15 residues long. Trimming cost V 6 bases and J 0 bases; bases outside gene matches: 3. The CDR3: CASRSGGANTGELFF. The CDR3 DNA reads as TGTGCCAGCAGGTCGGGGGGGGCGAACACCGGGGAGCTGTTTTTT.

This clonotype was seen a handful of times. The rearrangement links TRBV7-9 to TRBJ1-2, with D unresolved. In germline, CDR1 is SEHNR, CDR2 FQNEAQ (reference sequence). The CDR3 extends over 13 amino acids. Trimming stripped 5 bases from V and 5 bases from J, with 12 bases between. CDR3 sequence: CASSPSHEYGYTF. The CDR3 DNA is TGTGCCAGCAGCCCTAGTCACGAGTATGGCTACACCTTC.

The V gene is TRBV7-2, the J gene TRBJ2-5; TRBD1 is a possible D gene (5 bases). Trimming shortened V by 1 base and J by 5 bases, and 14 bases separated the two germline ends. This CDR3 contains 15 residues. CDR1 and CDR2 (germline): SGHTA, FQGNSA. DNA of the CDR3: TGTGCCAGCAGCTTAGGGGGTGGGGCTTGGGAGACCCAGTACTTC. It is translated as CASSLGGGAWETQYF.

This clonotype was detected a few times. The chain is built from TRBV10-3 and TRBJ2-1; the match to TRBD2 covers 8 bases. V was pared by 11 bases and J by 5 bases, with 17 bases of the junction left unmatched. This CDR3 comprises 16 residues. In germline, CDR1 is ENHRY, CDR2 SYGVKD. The CDR3 reads CAVTQGVAGINNEQFF. The CDR3 nucleotides read TGTGCCGTGACACAGGGAGTAGCGGGAATTAACAATGAGCAGTTCTTC.

This clonotype was observed a handful of times. The chain uses TRBV5-1 and TRBJ1-5; TRBD1 might be the D (6 bases). The CDR3 is 15 residues long. V was clipped by 3 bases and J by 1 base, with 11 bases between them. Germline V lookup: CDR1 SGHRS, CDR2 YFSETQ. In DNA form, the CDR3 reads TGCGCCAGCAGCTCGGAGGGGGGAAGCAATCAGCCCCAGCATTTT. Protein product: CASSSEGGSNQPQHF.

This clonotype was recorded a few times. J is TRBJ1-2 and V is TRBV7-9, with a weak D call TRBD1 (5 bases). CDR3 length: 13 residues. Germline CDR1 SEHNR, CDR2 FQNEAQ (reference sequence). V was shortened by 5 bases and J by 7 bases, with 14 bases between the two germline ends. CDR3 loop: CASSLTPGIGYTF. Written as DNA, the CDR3 is TGTGCCAGCAGCCTTACACCAGGGATTGGCTACACCTTC.

This clonotype has a handful of counts. J is TRBJ2-5 and V is TRBV15; 8 nucleotides line up with TRBD1. Germline V CDR1 and CDR2: LNHNV, YYDKDF (reference sequence). Unmatched junction bases numbered 16, after V lost 3 bases and J lost 4 bases. The CDR3 is 18 residues long. The CDR3 is CATSRAQAPTGVGETQYF. CDR3 coding DNA: TGTGCCACCAGCAGGGCCCAGGCCCCGACAGGGGTTGGAGAGACCCAGTACTTC.

This sequence joins TRBV4-3 and TRBJ2-7; TRBD1 agrees at 10 bases. The CDR3 spans 14 residues. The germline CDR1 and CDR2 sequences are LGHNA and YSLEER. V lost 4 bases, J lost 6 bases, and 6 bases stayed unmatched. As DNA, the CDR3 is TGCGCCAGCAGCCCAGGGACAGGGGATAGCGAGCAGTACTTC. It yields the protein CASSPGTGDSEQYF.

This clonotype was detected many times. The chain carries TRBV11-2 and TRBJ2-2; 8 bases agree with TRBD2. The germline CDR1 and CDR2 sequences are SGHAT and FQNNGV. CDR3 length: 15 residues. V lost 3 bases to trimming and J lost 4 bases; unmatched junction nucleotides: 4. For the CDR3, the DNA is TGTGCCAGCAGCTTGGGTCTAGCGGGCACCGGGGAGCTGTTTTTT. It translates to CASSLGLAGTGELFF.

This clonotype was observed a few times. The chain joins TRBV27 to TRBJ2-7, with D maybe TRBD1 (5 bases). The CDR3 spans 12 residues. V was cut by 8 bases and J by 1 base, with 9 bases left in between. Germline V gene lookup returns CDR1 MNHEY and CDR2 SMNVEV (reference sequence). The CDR3 DNA reads TGTGCCAGCGGGGCCAGATCCTACGAGCAGTACTTC. Encoded protein: CASGARSYEQYF.

The chain has TRBV12-3 or TRBV12-4 and TRBJ2-2, with unresolved D. The V and J ends lost 7 bases and 1 base respectively, with 16 bases between them. This CDR3 contains 16 residues. CDR3 in amino acids: CASTPTPQLNTGELFF. The CDR3 nucleotides read TGTGCCAGCACGCCGACTCCCCAGTTGAACACCGGGGAGCTGTTTTTT.

This clonotype has more than one count but fewer than ten. CDR3 sequence reads: CASSWRGTAHTGELFF. Written as DNA, the CDR3 is TGTGCCAGCAGTTGGCGGGGGACCGCCCACACCGGGGAGCTGTTTTTT. This chain uses TRBV6-6 with TRBJ2-2; TRBD2 matches at 7 bases. The CDR3 runs to 16 residues. V trimming: 4 bases; J trimming: 3 bases; junction bases outside the gene matches: 8. The germline V gene has CDR1 MNHNY and CDR2 SVGAGI (reference sequence).

The chain employs TRBV10-3 and TRBJ1-6, with 7 bases identical to TRBD1. The germline gives CDR1 ENHRY, CDR2 SYGVKD. CDR3 size: 15 residues. With 4 bases clipped from V and 3 bases from J, the junction kept 3 bases outside the gene matches. CDR3 DNA sequence: TGTGCCATCAGTGTAGGACAGGTCTATAATTCACCCCTCCACTTT. Amino acids: CAISVGQVYNSPLHF.

This clonotype was counted once. The chain carries TRBV6-2 or TRBV6-3 and TRBJ2-7; a weak D match, TRBD2 (7 bases). V was pared by 8 bases and J by 4 bases, with 9 bases between. CDR3 length equals 11 residues. Germline V gene lookup returns CDR1 MNHEY and CDR2 SVGEGT. CDR3 in amino acids: CASEGGYEQYF. CDR3 DNA sequence: TGTGCCAGCGAGGGGGGGTACGAGCAGTACTTC.

The chain employs TRBV4-1 and TRBJ2-1; D is tentatively TRBD1 or TRBD2 (5 bases each). Trimming cost V 8 bases and J 0 bases, with 8 bases left between them. Germline V gives CDR1 MGHRA, CDR2 YSYEKL. There are 13 residues in the CDR3. Here the CDR3 reads CASQGPSYNEQFF. In DNA form, the CDR3 reads TGCGCCAGCCAGGGACCCTCCTACAATGAGCAGTTCTTC.

Ten or more counts support this clonotype. The chain recombines TRBV6-5 with TRBJ2-3; 12 bases match TRBD2. Germline V CDR1 and CDR2: MNHEY, SVGAGI. J gave up 1 base and V 5 bases, and 1 base lay outside the gene matches. This CDR3 spans 15 amino acids. Here the CDR3 reads CASSRLAGGTDTQYF. CDR3 bases: TGTGCCAGCAGTAGACTAGCGGGGGGCACAGATACGCAGTATTTT.

This clonotype appeared a few times. The chain links TRBV14 to TRBJ2-2; D is unclear. The V and J ends lost 2 bases and 9 bases respectively, with 22 bases between them. Germline V gene sequence: CDR1 SGHDN, CDR2 FVKESK. The CDR3 is 17 residues long. The DNA of the CDR3 is TGTGCCAGCAGCCAAAGGCCTCTCCCCGAACAGTACAGGGAGCTGTTTTTT. Its translation is CASSQRPLPEQYRELFF.

The chain employs TRBV10-3 and TRBJ2-1, with 7 bases fitting TRBD1. This CDR3 region has 20 residues. V gave up 5 bases and J gave up 8 bases; unmatched junction bases: 27. Germline V gives CDR1 ENHRY, CDR2 SYGVKD. CDR3 sequence (DNA): TGTGCCATCAGTCCTGGCCCCGGACAGGAGATCCTGAGTGGGGTGGATGAGCAGTTCTTC. Translated, it gives CAISPGPGQEILSGVDEQFF.

The rearrangement uses TRBV7-2 and TRBJ2-3; either TRBD1 or TRBD2 may supply D (6 bases each). The CDR3 is 16 residues long. From germline, CDR1 is SGHTA and CDR2 FQGNSA. V dropped 1 base and J dropped 7 bases, with 18 bases sitting between them. The CDR3 nucleotides read TGTGCCAGCAGCTTAGGGGGTCCGGGGGCCGGAAATACGCAGTATTTT. Residues: CASSLGGPGAGNTQYF. Drawing the rest from reference TRBV7-2 and TRBJ2-3, the complete variable domain is GAGVSQSPSNKVTEKGKDVELRCDPISGHTALYWYRQSLGQGLEFLIYFQGNSAPDKSGLPSDRFSAERTGGSVSTLTIQRTQQEDSAVYLCASSLGGPGAGNTQYFGPGTRLTVL.

This clonotype has only a few counts. The gene calls are TRBV9 and TRBJ2-7; tentative D call: TRBD1 (6 bases). This CDR3 has 15 amino acids. Germline CDR1 reads SGDLS; CDR2 reads YYNGEE. Trimming left V 2 bases short and J 6 bases short, with 18 bases between. CDR3 nucleotides: TGTGCCAGCAGCGTTCGACAGGCCCCAGGGGCCGAGCAGTACTTC. It translates to CASSVRQAPGAEQYF. Based on the CDR3 plus reference TRBV9 and TRBJ2-7, the full variable domain is DSGVTQTPKHLITATGQRVTLRCSPRSGDLSVYWYQQSLDQGLQFLIQYYNGEERAKGNILERFSAQQFPDLHSELNLSSLELGDSALYFCASSVRQAPGAEQYFGPGTRLTVT.

The chain has TRBV7-8 and TRBJ1-1, with a possible D match to TRBD1 (6 bases). Per the germline V gene, CDR1 is SGHVS and CDR2 is FQNEAQ. The CDR3 spans 13 residues. V was pared by 2 bases and J by 9 bases, with 13 bases between. CDR3 residues: CASSLPLGTQAFF. The CDR3 region has the DNA TGTGCCAGCAGCTTACCCCTCGGGACACAAGCTTTCTTT.

The rearrangement uses TRBV4-1 and TRBJ2-1; TRBD2 agrees at 7 bases. The CDR3 is made up of 16 amino acids. J gave up 3 bases and V 0 bases, and 5 bases lay outside the gene matches. The germline gives CDR1 MGHRA, CDR2 YSYEKL. In DNA form, the CDR3 reads TGCGCCAGCAGCCAAGATCAGGCTAGCGGCTACAATGAGCAGTTCTTC. Translating gives CASSQDQASGYNEQFF.

The chain recombines TRBV4-3 with TRBJ1-2; TRBD1 matches at 10 bases. The V gene's germline CDR1 is LGHNA and CDR2 YSLEER. The CDR3 has 16 residues. J lost 6 bases, V lost 2 bases, and 9 bases had no gene match. Here the CDR3 reads CASSQLSDRGRDGYTF. The CDR3 coding sequence is TGCGCCAGCAGCCAACTATCAGACAGGGGGCGGGATGGCTACACCTTC.

The sample holds a few counts of this clonotype. The chain employs TRBV6-5 and TRBJ1-3; D is uncertain. CDR3 size: 15 residues. Trimming removed 3 bases at V and 4 bases at J, with 13 bases between. From germline, CDR1 is MNHEY and CDR2 SVGAGI. The CDR3 sequence: CASSYDWQRGNTIYF. The CDR3 DNA reads TGTGCCAGCAGTTATGACTGGCAACGGGGAAACACCATATATTTT.